The rows below give T cell receptor beta chains drawn from one sample of a study of tumor-infiltrating lymphocytes in primary liver carcinoma. Using its own MiXCR run on the multiplex PCR reads, TCRdb lists one record per CDR3 protein. Here the sample spans 30,000 to 35,000 distinct CDR3 sequences, 75% to 85% being singletons. The sample taken for sequencing was liver tumor tissue from sampling region 5. The receptor source for this set is a man aged 35 to 55 with primary liver carcinoma and hepatitis B virus infection. The CDR3 runs from the conserved cysteine through the conserved F or W. The D gene is left open where the match is weak. Rows may omit the clone size; those that give it use once, few, many or a size class.

V gene: TRBV10-2
J gene: TRBJ2-7
D gene: TRBD1
clone size: .
CDR3 DNA: TGCGTCAGCTTGCCAGCAGGGGGCGACCAGTACTTC
CDR3 protein: CVSLPAGGDQYF

V gene: TRBV12-3/TRBV12-4
J gene: TRBJ2-7
D gene: .
clone size: .
CDR3 DNA: TGTGCCAGCAGTTTACTCTCCTACGGGCAGTACTTT
CDR3 protein: CASSLLSYGQYF

V gene: TRBV6-1
J gene: TRBJ2-2
D gene: .
clone size: medium-sized
CDR3 DNA: TGTGCCAGCAGTGATGGGTCCGGAGGCACCGGGGAGCTGTTTTTT
CDR3 protein: CASSDGSGGTGELFF

V gene: TRBV5-4
J gene: TRBJ2-1
D gene: TRBD1
clone size: .
CDR3 DNA: TGTGCCAGCAGTATGGGACAGTACAATGAGCAGTTCTTC
CDR3 protein: CASSMGQYNEQFF

V gene: TRBV9
J gene: TRBJ2-4
D gene: .
clone size: .
CDR3 DNA: TGTGCCAGGATCCCGCCGGATGGTCAGGGGAGAGCCAAAAACATTCAGTACTTC
CDR3 protein: CARIPPDGQGRAKNIQYF

V gene: TRBV4-2
J gene: TRBJ2-3
D gene: .
clone size: .
CDR3 DNA: TGTGCCAGTAGCCGGGAAGGGGGGGGGTACACAGATATGCAGTATTTT
CDR3 protein: CASSREGGGYTDMQYF

V gene: TRBV6-2/TRBV6-3
J gene: TRBJ2-3
D gene: TRBD2
clone size: .
CDR3 DNA: TGTGCCAGTAAAAAAGCGGGAGAGTTAACGAGAACAGATACGCATTATTTT
CDR3 protein: CASKKAGELTRTDTHYF

V gene: TRBV4-1
J gene: TRBJ1-5
D gene: .
clone size: few
CDR3 DNA: TGCGCCAGCAACCAAGATCATGGGGGAAATCGGCCCCAGCATTTT
CDR3 protein: CASNQDHGGNRPQHF

V gene: TRBV4-1
J gene: TRBJ2-5
D gene: .
clone size: many
CDR3 DNA: TGCGCCAGCGGCCAAGATCCTTCCCGGGTCCGATCGCAAGAGACCCAGTACTTC
CDR3 protein: CASGQDPSRVRSQETQYF

V gene: TRBV29-1
J gene: TRBJ2-1
D gene: .
clone size: medium-sized
CDR3 DNA: TGCAGCGTTGAAAGCAACAATGAGCAGTTCTTC
CDR3 protein: CSVESNNEQFF

V gene: TRBV6-5
J gene: TRBJ1-6
D gene: .
clone size: .
CDR3 DNA: TGTGCCAGCAGTTTACAGGCGGTTTCACCCCTCCATTTT
CDR3 protein: CASSLQAVSPLHF

V gene: TRBV6-2/TRBV6-3
J gene: TRBJ1-5
D gene: .
clone size: .
CDR3 DNA: TGTGCTAGCACCCTCGACAGTTATGGCAATCGGCCCCAGCATTTT
CDR3 protein: CASTLDSYGNRPQHF

V gene: TRBV6-6
J gene: TRBJ1-6
D gene: TRBD1
clone size: .
CDR3 DNA: TGTGTCAGCAGTTCCTCAGGGACAGATTCACCCCTCCACTTC
CDR3 protein: CVSSSSGTDSPLHF

V gene: TRBV4-3
J gene: TRBJ2-2
D gene: TRBD2
clone size: .
CDR3 DNA: TGCGCCAGCAACCAAACACTAGCGGTTCGCACCGGGGAGCTGTTTTTT
CDR3 protein: CASNQTLAVRTGELFF

V gene: TRBV29-1
J gene: TRBJ2-3
D gene: .
clone size: .
CDR3 DNA: TGCAGCGTTGAAGGGACACAGGATTCTAGCACAGATATCCAGTATTTT
CDR3 protein: CSVEGTQDSSTDIQYF

V gene: TRBV28
J gene: TRBJ2-7
D gene: .
clone size: .
CDR3 DNA: TGTGCCAGCAGTTTAGGGAGACAGATGACCTACGGGCAGTACTTC
CDR3 protein: CASSLGRQMTYGQYF

V gene: TRBV6-2/TRBV6-3
J gene: TRBJ2-7
D gene: .
clone size: .
CDR3 DNA: TGTGCCAGCAGTGCAAATTCCTACGTGCAGTACTTC
CDR3 protein: CASSANSYVQYF

V gene: TRBV10-3
J gene: TRBJ2-1
D gene: .
clone size: many
CDR3 DNA: TGTGCCACTTTATACTCACCCCTCGGGAGTAACAATGAGCAGTTCTTC
CDR3 protein: CATLYSPLGSNNEQFF

V gene: TRBV7-3
J gene: TRBJ2-6
D gene: TRBD2
clone size: many
CDR3 DNA: TGTGCCAGCAGTTTAGCGGGGGACTCTGGGGCCAACGTCCTGACTTTC
CDR3 protein: CASSLAGDSGANVLTF

V gene: TRBV7-8
J gene: TRBJ2-2
D gene: TRBD2
clone size: .
CDR3 DNA: TGTGCCAGCAGCTCCCGGACTAGCGGGGCGAACACCGGTGAGCTGTTTTTT
CDR3 protein: CASSSRTSGANTGELFF

V gene: TRBV11-2
J gene: TRBJ2-3
D gene: .
clone size: .
CDR3 DNA: TGTGCCAGCAGTTTAGCCCCCTTGGCGATTGATACGAAGTATTTT
CDR3 protein: CASSLAPLAIDTKYF

V gene: TRBV5-4
J gene: TRBJ1-2
D gene: TRBD1
clone size: many
CDR3 DNA: TGTGCCAGCAGTAGGGACAGGGGGCTTCGTGGCTACACCTTC
CDR3 protein: CASSRDRGLRGYTF

V gene: TRBV14
J gene: TRBJ2-7
D gene: .
clone size: .
CDR3 DNA: TGTGCCAGCAGCCAGGCGTATCGGGTAAGGTCCTACGAGCAGTATTTC
CDR3 protein: CASSQAYRVRSYEQYF

V gene: TRBV11-2
J gene: TRBJ2-7
D gene: .
clone size: .
CDR3 DNA: TGTGCCAGCAGCTTAGGGGGGGTAGGCGAGCAGTACTTC
CDR3 protein: CASSLGGVGEQYF

V gene: TRBV29-1
J gene: TRBJ2-1
D gene: TRBD2
clone size: .
CDR3 DNA: TGCAGCGTTCCTAGGACGGGAGGGTTTGATGAGCAGTTCTTC
CDR3 protein: CSVPRTGGFDEQFF

V gene: TRBV4-3
J gene: TRBJ2-7
D gene: .
clone size: .
CDR3 DNA: TGCGCCAGCAGCCAAGTTCGGGAGACTCCCCGCGAGCAGTACTTC
CDR3 protein: CASSQVRETPREQYF

V gene: TRBV4-2
J gene: TRBJ2-7
D gene: .
clone size: .
CDR3 DNA: TGTGCCAGCAGCCAATCTAGGGGTCAGCACTACGAGCGGTACTTC
CDR3 protein: CASSQSRGQHYERYF

V gene: TRBV11-3
J gene: TRBJ2-7
D gene: .
clone size: .
CDR3 DNA: TGTGCCAACAGCTTAGGAGGGGGTCCCAGCGCGGGCGAGCAGTACTTC
CDR3 protein: CANSLGGGPSAGEQYF

V gene: TRBV28
J gene: TRBJ1-1
D gene: .
clone size: .
CDR3 DNA: TGTTCCAGCAGTTTTGGGGGTGAAGCTCTCTTT
CDR3 protein: CSSSFGGEALF

V gene: TRBV4-2
J gene: TRBJ2-3
D gene: .
clone size: .
CDR3 DNA: TGTGCCAGCAGCCAAGAGAATGGAGTGACAGATACTCAGTATTTT
CDR3 protein: CASSQENGVTDTQYF

V gene: TRBV6-5
J gene: TRBJ2-1
D gene: .
clone size: .
CDR3 DNA: TGTGCCAGCAAGAAGGGACTGTACAATGAACAGCTCTTC
CDR3 protein: CASKKGLYNEQLF

V gene: TRBV29-1
J gene: TRBJ2-1
D gene: TRBD1
clone size: .
CDR3 DNA: TGCAGCGTAATGACAGGGAGAAACAATGAGCAGTTCTTC
CDR3 protein: CSVMTGRNNEQFF